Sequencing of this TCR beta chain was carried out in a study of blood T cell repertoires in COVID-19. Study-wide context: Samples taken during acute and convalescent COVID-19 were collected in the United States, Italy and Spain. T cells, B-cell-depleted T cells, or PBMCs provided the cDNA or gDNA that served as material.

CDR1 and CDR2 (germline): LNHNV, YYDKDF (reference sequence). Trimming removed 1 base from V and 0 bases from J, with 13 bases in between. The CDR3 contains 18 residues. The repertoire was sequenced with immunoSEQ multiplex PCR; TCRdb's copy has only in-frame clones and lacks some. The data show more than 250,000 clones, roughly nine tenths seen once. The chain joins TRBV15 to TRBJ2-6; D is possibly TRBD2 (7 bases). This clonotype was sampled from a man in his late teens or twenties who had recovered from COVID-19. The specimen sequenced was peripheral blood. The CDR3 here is CATSRAGGVSSGANVLTF. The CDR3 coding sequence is TGTGCCACCAGCAGAGCGGGGGGCGTGAGCTCTGGGGCCAACGTCCTGACTTTC.